This TCR beta chain was identified during a study of blood T cell repertoires in COVID-19. Study summary: The United States, Italy and Spain provided the acute and convalescent COVID-19 samples. PBMCs, B-cell-depleted T cells, or T cells were the source of the cDNA or gDNA that made up the material.

As processed by the authors: Estimated nucleated cell counts came from reference gene primer amplification. Clones were read by immunoSEQ multiplex PCR, and TCRdb kept only the in-frame ones, dropping some. D and trimming come from the DNA, and the V and J calls and clone size come from that table. The data hold about 140,000 clones, with about 91% observed a single time. V lost 0 bases, J lost 6 bases, and 5 bases stayed unmatched. The germline V gene has CDR1 SGHNT and CDR2 YYREEE (reference sequence). CDR3 length: 15 residues. The chain couples TRBV5-4 to TRBJ2-2; TRBD1 agrees at 7 bases. Material for sequencing was peripheral blood. The receptor comes from a human donor in a cohort sampled during active COVID-19. The CDR3, as DNA: TGTGCCAGCAGCTTGGAGGGGGCCCTCGCCGGGGAGCTGTTTTTT. It is translated as CASSLEGALAGELFF.